This TCR beta chain appears in the sequencing data of a study of identical twins' blood T cells. Study-wide results and caveats: Abundant TCRbeta CDR3s overlapped more between twins than with unrelated donors.

This clonotype was recorded a few times. Its specificity is not known. Both ends of each TCR cDNA library bore sample-specific barcodes. In the original processing: Each donor had about 85,000 to nearly 500,000 clonotypes. TCRdb fed the 5' RACE reads into MiXCR, producing one record per CDR3 protein. The V and J calls were determined by TCRdb, not by the authors. The repertoire consists of a few hundred thousand distinct CDR3 sequences, with roughly 28% occurring once and the leading ten covering around 5.6%. Germline V gene data show CDR1 as MNHEY and CDR2 as SMNVEV (reference sequence). V lost 5 bases to trimming and J lost 5 bases, with 16 bases between them. The CDR3 loop spans 14 amino acids.

The sample comprised PBMCs. This chain links TRBV27 with TRBJ2-7, with a weak D call TRBD2 (5 bases). The clonotype originates from a woman aged 18-55 years in good health. The CDR3 DNA reads TGTGCCAGCAGTAAAGCCGAGGGTGGGAACGAGCAGTACTTC. Protein: CASSKAEGGNEQYF.